This entry concerns a single TCR beta chain. In germline, CDR1 is MNHEY, CDR2 SVGAGI. The junction had 6 bases not matched to a gene; V was cut back by 8 bases and J by 3 bases. There are 15 residues in the CDR3. Data came from immunoSEQ multiplex PCR; TCRdb stores just in-frame clones and leaves some out. Among over 85,000 clones listed, around 80% were seen once. This entry belongs to a study of blood T cell repertoires in COVID-19. The chain recombines TRBV6-5 with TRBJ1-6, with 8 bases matching TRBD1. Sequencing was done on a sample of peripheral blood. This clonotype originated in a man in his sixties or seventies with acute or convalescent COVID-19. CDR3 protein: CASLLTGDYNSPLHF. The CDR3 DNA reads as TGTGCCAGCCTACTGACAGGGGACTATAATTCACCCCTCCACTTT.